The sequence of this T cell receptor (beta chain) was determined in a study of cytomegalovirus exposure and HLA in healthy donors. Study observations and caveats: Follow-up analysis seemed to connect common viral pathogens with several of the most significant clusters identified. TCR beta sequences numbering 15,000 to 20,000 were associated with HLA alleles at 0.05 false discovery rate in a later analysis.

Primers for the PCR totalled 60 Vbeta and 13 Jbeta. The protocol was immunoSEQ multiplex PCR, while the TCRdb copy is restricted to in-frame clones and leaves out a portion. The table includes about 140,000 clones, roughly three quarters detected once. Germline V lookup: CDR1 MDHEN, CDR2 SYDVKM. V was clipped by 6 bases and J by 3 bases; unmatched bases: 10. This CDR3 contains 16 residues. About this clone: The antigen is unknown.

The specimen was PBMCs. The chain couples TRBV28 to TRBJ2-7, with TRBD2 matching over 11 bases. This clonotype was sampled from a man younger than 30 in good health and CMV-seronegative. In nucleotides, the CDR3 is TGTGCCAGCAGCCAAGTAGCGGGAGGGCCACTCTACGAGCAGTACTTC. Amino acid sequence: CASSQVAGGPLYEQYF. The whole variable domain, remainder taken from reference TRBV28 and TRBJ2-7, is DVKVTQSSRYLVKRTGEKVFLECVQDMDHENMFWYRQDPGLGLRLIYFSYDVKMKEKGDIPEGYSVSREKKERFSLILESASTNQTSMYLCASSQVAGGPLYEQYFGPGTRLTVT.